This T cell receptor (beta chain) was captured in a study of shared clonotypes between healthy human individuals. Method: immunoSEQ multiplex PCR; TCRdb's copy keeps in-frame clones and lacks some. The repertoire has some 380,000 clones, about 96% of them found once; the top ten carry around 0.32%. J lost 6 bases, V lost 6 bases, and 4 bases had no gene match. In germline, CDR1 is MDHEN, CDR2 SYDVKM. The CDR3 sequence is 13 residues long. The origin of this receptor is a young man in good health. Input material: memory CD8+ T cells sorted from blood. The subset here: CD45RO+ cells pooled with CCR7-negative TemRA cells. This sequence joins TRBV28 and TRBJ2-1; 8 nucleotides agree with TRBD1. CDR3 residues: CASSGGTGNEQFF. CDR3 in DNA: TGTGCCAGCAGCGGAGGGACAGGCAATGAGCAGTTCTTC.